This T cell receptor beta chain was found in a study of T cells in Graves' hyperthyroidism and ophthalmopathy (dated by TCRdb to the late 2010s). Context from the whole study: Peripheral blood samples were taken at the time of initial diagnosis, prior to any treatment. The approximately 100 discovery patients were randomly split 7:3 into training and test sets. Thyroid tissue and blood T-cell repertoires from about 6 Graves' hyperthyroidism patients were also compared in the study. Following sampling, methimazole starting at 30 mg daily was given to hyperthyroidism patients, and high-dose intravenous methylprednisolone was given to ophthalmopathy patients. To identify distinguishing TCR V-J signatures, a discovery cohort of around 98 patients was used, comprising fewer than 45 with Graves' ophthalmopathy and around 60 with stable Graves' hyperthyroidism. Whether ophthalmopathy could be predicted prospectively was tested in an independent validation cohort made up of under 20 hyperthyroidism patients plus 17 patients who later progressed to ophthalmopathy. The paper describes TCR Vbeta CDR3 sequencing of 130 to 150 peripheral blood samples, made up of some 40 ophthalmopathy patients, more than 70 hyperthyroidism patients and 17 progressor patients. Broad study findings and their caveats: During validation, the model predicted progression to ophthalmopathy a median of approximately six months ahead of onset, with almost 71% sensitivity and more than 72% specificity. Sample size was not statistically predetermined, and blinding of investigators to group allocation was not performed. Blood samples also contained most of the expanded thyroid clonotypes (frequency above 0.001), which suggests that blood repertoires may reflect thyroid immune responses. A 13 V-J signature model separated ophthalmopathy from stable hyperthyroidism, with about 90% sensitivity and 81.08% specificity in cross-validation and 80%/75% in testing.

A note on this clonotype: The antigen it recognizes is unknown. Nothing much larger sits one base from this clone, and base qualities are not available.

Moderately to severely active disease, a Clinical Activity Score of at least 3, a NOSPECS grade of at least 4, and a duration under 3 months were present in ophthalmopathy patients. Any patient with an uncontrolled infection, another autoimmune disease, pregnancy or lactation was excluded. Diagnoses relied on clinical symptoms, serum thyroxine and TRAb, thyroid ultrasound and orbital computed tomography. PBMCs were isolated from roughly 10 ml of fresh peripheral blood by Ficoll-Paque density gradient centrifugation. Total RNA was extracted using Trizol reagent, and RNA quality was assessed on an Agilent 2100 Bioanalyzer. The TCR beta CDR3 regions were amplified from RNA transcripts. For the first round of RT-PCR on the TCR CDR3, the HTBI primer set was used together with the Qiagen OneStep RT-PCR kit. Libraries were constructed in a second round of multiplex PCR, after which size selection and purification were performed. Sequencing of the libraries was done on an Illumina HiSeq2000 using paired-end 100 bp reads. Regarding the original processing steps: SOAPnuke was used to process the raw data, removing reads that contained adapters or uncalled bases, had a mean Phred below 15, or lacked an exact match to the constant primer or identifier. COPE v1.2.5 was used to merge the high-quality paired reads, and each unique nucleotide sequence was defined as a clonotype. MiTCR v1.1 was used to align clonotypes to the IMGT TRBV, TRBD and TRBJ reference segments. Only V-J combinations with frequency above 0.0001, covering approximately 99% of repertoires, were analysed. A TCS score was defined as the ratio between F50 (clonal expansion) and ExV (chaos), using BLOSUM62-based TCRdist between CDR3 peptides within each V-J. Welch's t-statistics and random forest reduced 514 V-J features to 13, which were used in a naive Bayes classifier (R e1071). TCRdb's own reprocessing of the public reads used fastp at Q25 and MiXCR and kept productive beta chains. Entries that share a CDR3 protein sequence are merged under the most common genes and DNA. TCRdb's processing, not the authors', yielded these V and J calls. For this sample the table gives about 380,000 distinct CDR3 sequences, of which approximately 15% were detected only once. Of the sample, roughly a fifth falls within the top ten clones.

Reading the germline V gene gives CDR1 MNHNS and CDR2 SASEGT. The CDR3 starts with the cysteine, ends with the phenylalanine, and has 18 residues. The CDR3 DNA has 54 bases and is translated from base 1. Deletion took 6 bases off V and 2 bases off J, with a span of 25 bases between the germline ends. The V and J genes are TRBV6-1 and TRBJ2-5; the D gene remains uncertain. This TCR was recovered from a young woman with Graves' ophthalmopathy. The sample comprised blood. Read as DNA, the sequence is TGTGCCAGCAGCCACGACATGGTCGGACCGACAACACAAGAGACCCAGTACTTC. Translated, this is CASSHDMVGPTTQETQYF.